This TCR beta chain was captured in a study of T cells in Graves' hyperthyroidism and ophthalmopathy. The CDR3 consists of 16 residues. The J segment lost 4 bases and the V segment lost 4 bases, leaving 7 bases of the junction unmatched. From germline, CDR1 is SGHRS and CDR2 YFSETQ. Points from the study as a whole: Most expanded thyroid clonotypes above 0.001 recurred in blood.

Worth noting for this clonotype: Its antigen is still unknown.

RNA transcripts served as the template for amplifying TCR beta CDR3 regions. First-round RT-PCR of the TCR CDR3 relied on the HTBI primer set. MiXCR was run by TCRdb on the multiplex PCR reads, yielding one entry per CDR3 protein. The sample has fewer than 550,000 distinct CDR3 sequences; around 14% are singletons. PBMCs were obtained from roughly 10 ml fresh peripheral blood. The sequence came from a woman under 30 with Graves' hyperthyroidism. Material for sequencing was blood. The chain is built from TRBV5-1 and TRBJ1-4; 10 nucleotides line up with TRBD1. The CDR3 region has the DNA TGCGCCAGCAGCACGGGGACAGGGGCCCTTAATGAAAAACTGTTTTTT. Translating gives CASSTGTGALNEKLFF.